What follows describes a single T cell receptor (beta chain). No antigen is known for it. V was pared by 0 bases and J by 3 bases, with 8 bases of the junction left unmatched. Germline V lookup: CDR1 MNHEY, CDR2 SVGAGI. This CDR3 has 16 amino acids. TCRdb recomputed calls from the RT-PCR reads with MiXCR, one row per CDR3 protein. The sample lists more than 550,000 distinct CDR3 sequences, about 12% occurring once. The data originate from a study of response to subunit inactivated influenza vaccine. Study-wide findings and caveats: The authors suggested that few new T cells are recruited per seasonal influenza vaccination.

This TCR was recovered from a man aged 50 to 60 who received an inactivated influenza vaccine. The chain has TRBV6-5 and TRBJ2-7, with 7 positions matching TRBD2. The specimen comprised PBMCs from blood, sampled on the day of vaccination. CDR3: CASSYSRVGGSYEQYF. The DNA for the CDR3 is TGTGCCAGCAGTTACTCGAGGGTCGGCGGGAGCTACGAGCAGTACTTC.